This T cell receptor (beta chain) comes out of a study of blood T cell repertoires in COVID-19. Germline CDR1 SQVTM, CDR2 ANQGSEA. The CDR3 sequence is 14 residues long. Between the trimmed V and J ends, which lost 4 bases and 7 bases, there was a span of 17 bases. The repertoire was sequenced with immunoSEQ multiplex PCR; TCRdb's copy has only in-frame clones and lacks some. This table holds about 430,000 clones, 70% to 90% found once. The rearrangement uses TRBV29-1 and TRBJ1-5; the D gene is possibly TRBD1 (6 bases). The clonotype comes from a woman aged 18-29 years who had been exposed to COVID-19. The sample taken for sequencing was PBMCs or T cells enriched from blood (not recorded which). The chain's CDR3 is CSVVGHEIRQPQHF. The DNA of the CDR3 is TGCAGCGTTGTGGGACACGAAATCCGACAGCCCCAGCATTTT.